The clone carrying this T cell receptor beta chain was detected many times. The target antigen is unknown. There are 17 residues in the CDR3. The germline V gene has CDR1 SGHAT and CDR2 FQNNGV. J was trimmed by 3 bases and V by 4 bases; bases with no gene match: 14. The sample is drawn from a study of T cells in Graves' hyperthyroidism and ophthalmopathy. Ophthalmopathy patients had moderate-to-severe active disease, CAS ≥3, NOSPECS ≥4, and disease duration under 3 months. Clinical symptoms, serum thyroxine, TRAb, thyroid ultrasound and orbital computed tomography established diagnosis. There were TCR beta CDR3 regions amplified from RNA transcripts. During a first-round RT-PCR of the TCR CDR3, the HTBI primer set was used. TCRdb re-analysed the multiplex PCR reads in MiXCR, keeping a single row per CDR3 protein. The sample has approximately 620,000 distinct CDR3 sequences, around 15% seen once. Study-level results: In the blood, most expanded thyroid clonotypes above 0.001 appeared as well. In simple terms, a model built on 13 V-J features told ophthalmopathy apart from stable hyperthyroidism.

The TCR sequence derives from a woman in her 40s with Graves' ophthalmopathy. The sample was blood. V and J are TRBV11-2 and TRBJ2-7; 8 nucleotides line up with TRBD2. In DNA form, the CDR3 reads TGTGCCAGCAGCTCTATTAGGGGCGGGGGGTCCCTCTACGAGCAGTACTTC. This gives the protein CASSSIRGGGSLYEQYF.